This record concerns one T cell receptor beta chain sequence. Its cognate antigen is unknown. The sample originates from a study of cytomegalovirus exposure and HLA in healthy donors. Points from the study as a whole: According to a subsequent analysis, TCR clusters identified in the first cohort showed a tendency to co-occur across the approximately 120 validation repertoires. Researchers counted around 150 TCR beta chains as cytomegalovirus-associated.

The germline gives CDR1 PRHDT, CDR2 FYEKMQ (reference sequence). The V gene lost 5 bases and the J gene lost 4 bases, with 12 bases spanning the gap. The CDR3 is made up of 14 amino acids. Measured with immunoSEQ multiplex PCR; TCRdb has only the in-frame clones, and not every one. The sample records roughly 250,000 clones, approximately 83% being singletons. The sample was PBMCs. This receptor was identified in a woman aged 25 to 39 in good health and CMV-seropositive. The chain couples TRBV13 to TRBJ2-1, with D perhaps matching TRBD1 (5 bases). CDR3 nucleotides: TGTGCCAGCAGCCATCTAGGGGCGTACAATGAGCAGTTCTTC. It is translated as CASSHLGAYNEQFF.